This T cell receptor (beta chain) derives from a study of shared clonotypes between healthy human individuals. Study-wide background: There were three CD4 naive, three CD4 memory, two CD8 naive and one CD8 memory plates per donor.

The germline gives CDR1 SGHDT, CDR2 YYEEEE. The CDR3 extends over 14 amino acids. Across several immunoSEQ plates, the genomic DNA of each subset was split evenly. The protocol was immunoSEQ multiplex PCR, while the TCRdb copy is restricted to in-frame clones and leaves out a portion. This table holds millions of clones, over 85% found once. The receptor's source is a man between 18 and 29 years old in good health. The rearrangement joins TRBV5-6 to TRBJ2-5, with D perhaps TRBD1 (6 bases). The end of the DNA fits TRBJ2-7 better, so the J call may be wrong. Material: naive CD4+ T cells sorted from blood. Subset reported: CD45RA+ positively selected. For the CDR3, the DNA is TGTGCCAGCAGCTCCCAGGGGAACTCCTACGAGCAGTACTTC. Its translation: CASSSQGNSYEQYF.